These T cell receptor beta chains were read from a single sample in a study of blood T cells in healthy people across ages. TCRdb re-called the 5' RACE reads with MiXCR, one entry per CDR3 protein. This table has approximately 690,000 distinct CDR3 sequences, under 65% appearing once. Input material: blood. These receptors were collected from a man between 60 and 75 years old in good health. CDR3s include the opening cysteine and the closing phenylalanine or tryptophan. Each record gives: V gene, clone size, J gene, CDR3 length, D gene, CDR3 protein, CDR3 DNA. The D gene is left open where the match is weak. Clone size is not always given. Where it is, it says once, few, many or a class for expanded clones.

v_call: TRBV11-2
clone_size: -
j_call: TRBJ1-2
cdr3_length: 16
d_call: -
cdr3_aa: CASSLGGRADSHGYTF
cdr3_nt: TGTGCCAGCAGCTTAGGGGGCAGGGCCGATAGCCATGGCTACACCTTC

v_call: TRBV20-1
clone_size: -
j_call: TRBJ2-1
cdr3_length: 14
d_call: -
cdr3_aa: CSASSDSPYNEQFF
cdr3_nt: TGCAGTGCTAGCTCGGACAGCCCTTACAATGAGCAGTTCTTC

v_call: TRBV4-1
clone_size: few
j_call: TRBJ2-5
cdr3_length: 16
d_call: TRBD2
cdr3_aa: CASSRSGGEYQETQYF
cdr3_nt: TGCGCCAGCAGCCGGAGCGGGGGGGAGTACCAAGAGACCCAGTACTTC

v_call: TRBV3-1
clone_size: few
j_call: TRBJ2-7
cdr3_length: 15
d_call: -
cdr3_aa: CASSFRALSSYEQYF
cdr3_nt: TGTGCCAGCAGCTTCCGGGCCCTCTCTTCCTACGAGCAGTACTTC

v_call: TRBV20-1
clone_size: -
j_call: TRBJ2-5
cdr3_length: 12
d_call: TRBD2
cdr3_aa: CSARVGGETQYF
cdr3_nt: TGCAGTGCTAGAGTGGGGGGGGAGACCCAGTACTTC

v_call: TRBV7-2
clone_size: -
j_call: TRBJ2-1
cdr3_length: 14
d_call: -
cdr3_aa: CASSKMSPYNEQFF
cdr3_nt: TGTGCCAGCAGCAAAATGAGCCCCTACAATGAGCAGTTCTTC

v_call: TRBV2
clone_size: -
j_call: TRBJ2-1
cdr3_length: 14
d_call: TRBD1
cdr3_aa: CASVTGTGDNEQFF
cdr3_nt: TGTGCCAGCGTCACCGGGACAGGAGACAATGAGCAGTTCTTC

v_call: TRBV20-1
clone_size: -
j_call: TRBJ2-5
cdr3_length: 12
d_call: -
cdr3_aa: CSASWGSDEQYF
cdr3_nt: TGCAGTGCTAGCTGGGGGTCGGATGAGCAGTACTTC

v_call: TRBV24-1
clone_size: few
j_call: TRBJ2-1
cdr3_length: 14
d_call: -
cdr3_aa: CATSDEAPYNEQFF
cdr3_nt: TGTGCCACCAGTGACGAAGCGCCTTACAATGAGCAGTTCTTC

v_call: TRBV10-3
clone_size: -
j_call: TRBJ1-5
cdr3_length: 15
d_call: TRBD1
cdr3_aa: CAISSGGQGIQPQHF
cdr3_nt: TGTGCCATCAGTTCTGGGGGACAGGGGATTCAGCCCCAGCATTTT

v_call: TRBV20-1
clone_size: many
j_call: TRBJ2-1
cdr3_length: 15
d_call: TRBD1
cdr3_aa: CSARSWAGGYNEQFF
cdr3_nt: TGCAGTGCTCGCTCGTGGGCAGGGGGCTACAATGAGCAGTTCTTC

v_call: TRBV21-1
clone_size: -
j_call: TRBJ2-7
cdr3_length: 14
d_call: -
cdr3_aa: CASSLQTKSYEQYF
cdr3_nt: TGTGCCAGCAGCCTACAGACCAAGTCCTACGAGCAGTACTTC

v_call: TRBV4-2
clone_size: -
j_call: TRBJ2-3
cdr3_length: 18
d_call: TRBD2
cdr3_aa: CASSQDRGLAGRTDTQYF
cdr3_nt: TGTGCCAGCAGCCAAGATAGGGGACTAGCGGGACGCACAGATACGCAGTATTTT

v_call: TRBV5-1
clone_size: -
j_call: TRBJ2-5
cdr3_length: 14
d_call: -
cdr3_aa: CASSFPSQGETQYF
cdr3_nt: TGCGCCAGCAGCTTTCCTTCGCAGGGTGAGACCCAGTACTTC

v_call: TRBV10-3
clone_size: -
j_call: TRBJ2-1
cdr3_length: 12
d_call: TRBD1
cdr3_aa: CAISEGTDEQFF
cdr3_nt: TGTGCCATCAGTGAGGGGACAGATGAGCAGTTCTTC

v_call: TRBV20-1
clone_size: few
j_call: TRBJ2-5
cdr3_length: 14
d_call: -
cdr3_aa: CSANRDGRQETQYF
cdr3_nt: TGCAGTGCTAACCGGGACGGCCGACAGGAGACCCAGTACTTC

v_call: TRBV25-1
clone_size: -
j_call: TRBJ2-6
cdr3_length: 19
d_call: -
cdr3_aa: CASSGSDRGGDSGANVLTF
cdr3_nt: TGTGCCAGCAGTGGGTCAGACAGGGGAGGGGACTCTGGGGCCAACGTCCTGACTTTC

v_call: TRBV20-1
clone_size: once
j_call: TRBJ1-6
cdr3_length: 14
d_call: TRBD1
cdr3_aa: CSAREQGMGSPLHF
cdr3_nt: TGCAGTGCTAGAGAACAGGGGATGGGTTCACCCCTCCACTTT

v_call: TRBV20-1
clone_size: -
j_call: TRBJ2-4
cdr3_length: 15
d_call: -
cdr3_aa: CSAAGRGDSKNIQYF
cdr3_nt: TGCAGTGCCGCAGGGCGAGGGGACTCCAAAAACATTCAGTACTTC